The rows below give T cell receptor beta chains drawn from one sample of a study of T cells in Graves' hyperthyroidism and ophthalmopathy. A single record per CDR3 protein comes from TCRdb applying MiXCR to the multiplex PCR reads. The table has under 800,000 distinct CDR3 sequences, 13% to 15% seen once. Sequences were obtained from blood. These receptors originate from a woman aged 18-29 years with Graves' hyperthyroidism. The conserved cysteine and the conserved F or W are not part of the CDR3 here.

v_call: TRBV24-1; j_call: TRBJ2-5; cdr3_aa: ATSPGGVGIETQY
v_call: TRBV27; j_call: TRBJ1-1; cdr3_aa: ASSFGENAEAF
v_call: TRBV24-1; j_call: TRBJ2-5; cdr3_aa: ATSDIRDIQETQY
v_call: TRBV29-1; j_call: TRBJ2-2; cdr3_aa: SVEDRGFGAGELF
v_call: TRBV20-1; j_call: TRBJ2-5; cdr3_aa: SASVLAGVGWETQY
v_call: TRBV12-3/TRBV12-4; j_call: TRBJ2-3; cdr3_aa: ASSAGGRAKDTQY
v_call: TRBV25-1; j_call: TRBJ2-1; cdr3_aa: ASSGKTGTSDLGDEQF
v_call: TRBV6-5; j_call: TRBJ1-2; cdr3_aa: ASSYSGTPPPTSTGYT
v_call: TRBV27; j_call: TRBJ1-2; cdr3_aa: ASTTWGQRRGYT
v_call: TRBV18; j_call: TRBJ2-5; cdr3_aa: ASSRTFQETQY
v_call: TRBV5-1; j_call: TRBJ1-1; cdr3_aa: ASSLGLAGEDTEAF
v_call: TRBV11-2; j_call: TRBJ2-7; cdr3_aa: ASSSLTPYEQY
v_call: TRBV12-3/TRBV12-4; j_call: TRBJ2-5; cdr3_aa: ASWDSGGYSETQY
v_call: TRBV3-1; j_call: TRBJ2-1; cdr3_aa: ASSHRGYNEQF
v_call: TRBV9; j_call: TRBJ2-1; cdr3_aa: ASSNTGIYYNEQF
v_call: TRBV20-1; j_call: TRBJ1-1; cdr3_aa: SARGYRESTEAF
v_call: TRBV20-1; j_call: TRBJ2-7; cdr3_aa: SARDLRTSGFYEQY
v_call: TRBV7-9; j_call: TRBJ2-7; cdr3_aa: ASRDLGEQY
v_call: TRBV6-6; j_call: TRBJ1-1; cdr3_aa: ASSYVGREGRTEAF
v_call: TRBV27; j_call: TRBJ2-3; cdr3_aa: ASSYSGPLHTQY
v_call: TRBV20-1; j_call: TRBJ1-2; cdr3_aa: SAATGQKIGYT
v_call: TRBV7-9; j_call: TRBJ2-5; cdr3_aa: ASSEGRAGQETQY
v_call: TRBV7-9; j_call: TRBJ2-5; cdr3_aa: ASSPRTPSTETQY
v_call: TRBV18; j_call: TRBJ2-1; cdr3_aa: ASSPGGRSSYNEQF
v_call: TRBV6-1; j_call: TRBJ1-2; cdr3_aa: ASSAGLGALGYT
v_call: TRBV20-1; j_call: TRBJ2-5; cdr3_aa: SARVQGGDETQY
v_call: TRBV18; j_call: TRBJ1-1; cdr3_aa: ASSPRSDNTEAF
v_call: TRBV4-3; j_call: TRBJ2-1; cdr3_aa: ASGTGTDEQF
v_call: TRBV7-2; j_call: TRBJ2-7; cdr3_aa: ASGPNRRTGTYEQY
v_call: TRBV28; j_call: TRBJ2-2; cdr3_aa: ASSFRAANTGELF
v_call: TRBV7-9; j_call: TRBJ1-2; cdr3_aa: ASSRQSGQGLYGYT
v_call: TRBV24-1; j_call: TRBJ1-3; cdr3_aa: ATRDRTGNTIY
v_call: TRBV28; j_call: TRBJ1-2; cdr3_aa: ATRRRAGGYT
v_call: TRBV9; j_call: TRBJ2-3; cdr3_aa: ASSVGGGTSGTDTQY
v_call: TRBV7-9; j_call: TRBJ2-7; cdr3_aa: ASSFRPSGSSYEQY
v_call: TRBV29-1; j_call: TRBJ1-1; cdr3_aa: SVKPGGAGAF
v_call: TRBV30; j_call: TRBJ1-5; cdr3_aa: AWSFEGTGWQPQH
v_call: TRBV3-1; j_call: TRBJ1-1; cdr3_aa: ASSHYARSAEAF
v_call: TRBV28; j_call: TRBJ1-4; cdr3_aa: ASNSGVRGKKLF
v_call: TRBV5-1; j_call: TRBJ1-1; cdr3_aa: ASSFSTGFTEAF
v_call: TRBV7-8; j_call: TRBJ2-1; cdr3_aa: ASSAKSTATYNEQF
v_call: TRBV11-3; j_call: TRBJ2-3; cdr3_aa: ASSLWSGGDADTQY
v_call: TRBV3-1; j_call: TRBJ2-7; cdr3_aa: ASSQDQISGSAYEQY
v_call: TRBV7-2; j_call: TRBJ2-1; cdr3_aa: ASSPTSGSTFKDNEQF
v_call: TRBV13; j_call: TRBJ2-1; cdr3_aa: ASSQTLIDLNNEQF
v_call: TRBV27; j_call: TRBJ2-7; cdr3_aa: ASSLLYGAHEQY
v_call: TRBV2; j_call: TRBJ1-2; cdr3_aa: ASRLGQGAGT
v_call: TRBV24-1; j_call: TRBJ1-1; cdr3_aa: ATSPGGWNTEAF
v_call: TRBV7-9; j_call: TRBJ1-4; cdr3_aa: ASSQVSRGGGNEKLF
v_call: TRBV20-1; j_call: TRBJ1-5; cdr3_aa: SAYRGQQPQH
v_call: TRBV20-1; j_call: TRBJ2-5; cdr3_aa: SAPGAGNQETQY
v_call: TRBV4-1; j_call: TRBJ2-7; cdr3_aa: ASSQELRELVYEQY
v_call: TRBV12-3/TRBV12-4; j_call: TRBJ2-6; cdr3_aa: ASSLNVGQGVSGANVLT
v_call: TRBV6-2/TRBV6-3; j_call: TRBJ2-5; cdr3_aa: ASRDLTGPGTQY